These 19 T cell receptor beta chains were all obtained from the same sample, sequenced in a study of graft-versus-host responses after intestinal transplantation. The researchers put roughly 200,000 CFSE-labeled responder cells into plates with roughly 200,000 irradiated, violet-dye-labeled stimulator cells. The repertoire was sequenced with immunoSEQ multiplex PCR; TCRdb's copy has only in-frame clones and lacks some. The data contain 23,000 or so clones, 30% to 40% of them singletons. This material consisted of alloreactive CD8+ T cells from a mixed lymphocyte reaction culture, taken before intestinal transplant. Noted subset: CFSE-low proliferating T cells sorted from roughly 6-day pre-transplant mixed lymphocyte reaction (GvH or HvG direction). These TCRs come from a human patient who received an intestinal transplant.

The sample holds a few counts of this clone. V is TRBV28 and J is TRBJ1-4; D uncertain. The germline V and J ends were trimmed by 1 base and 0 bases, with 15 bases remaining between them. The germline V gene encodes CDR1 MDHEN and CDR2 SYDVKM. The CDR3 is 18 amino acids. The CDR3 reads CASSLYLSPAPTNEKLFF. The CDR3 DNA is TGTGCCAGCAGTTTATATCTGAGTCCGGCGCCAACTAATGAAAAACTGTTTTTT. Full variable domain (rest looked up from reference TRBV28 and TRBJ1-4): DVKVTQSSRYLVKRTGEKVFLECVQDMDHENMFWYRQDPGLGLRLIYFSYDVKMKEKGDIPEGYSVSREKKERFSLILESASTNQTSMYLCASSLYLSPAPTNEKLFFGSGTQLSVL.

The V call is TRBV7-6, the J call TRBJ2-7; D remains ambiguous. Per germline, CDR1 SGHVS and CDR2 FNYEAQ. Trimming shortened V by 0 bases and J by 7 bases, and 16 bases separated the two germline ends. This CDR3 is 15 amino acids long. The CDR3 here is CASSLAESTLREQYF. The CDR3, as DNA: TGTGCCAGCAGCTTAGCGGAGAGTACACTACGGGAGCAGTACTTC.

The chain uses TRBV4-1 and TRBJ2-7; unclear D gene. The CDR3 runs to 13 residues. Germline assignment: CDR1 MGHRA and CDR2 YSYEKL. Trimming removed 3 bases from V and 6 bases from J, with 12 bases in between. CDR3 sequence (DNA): TGCGCCAGCAGCCATGTCGCCGGGCGCGAGCAGTACTTC. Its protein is CASSHVAGREQYF.

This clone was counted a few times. The CDR3 is CASTLQGQGLAEQRYEQYF. The CDR3 DNA reads as TGTGCCAGCACGCTTCAGGGACAGGGACTAGCGGAACAGAGGTACGAGCAGTACTTC. The chain links TRBV5-5 to TRBJ2-7; the match to TRBD2 covers 11 bases. From germline, CDR1 is SGHKS and CDR2 YYEKEE (reference sequence). J was trimmed by 4 bases and V by 6 bases; bases with no gene match: 21. The CDR3 consists of 19 residues.

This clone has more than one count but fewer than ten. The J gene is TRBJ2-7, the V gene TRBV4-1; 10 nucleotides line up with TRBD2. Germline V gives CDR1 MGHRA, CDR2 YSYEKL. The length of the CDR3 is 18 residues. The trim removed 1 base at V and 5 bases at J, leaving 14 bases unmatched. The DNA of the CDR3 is TGCGCCAGCAGCCAAGGCTTAGCGGGAGGAGCCCTTGGGGACGAGCAGTACTTC. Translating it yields CASSQGLAGGALGDEQYF.

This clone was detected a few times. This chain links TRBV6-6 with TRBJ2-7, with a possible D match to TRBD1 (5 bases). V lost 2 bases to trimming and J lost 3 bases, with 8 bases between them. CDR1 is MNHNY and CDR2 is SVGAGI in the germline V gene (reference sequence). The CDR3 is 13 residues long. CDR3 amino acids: CASSYRGNYEQYF. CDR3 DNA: TGTGCCAGCAGTTACAGGGGTAACTACGAGCAGTACTTC.

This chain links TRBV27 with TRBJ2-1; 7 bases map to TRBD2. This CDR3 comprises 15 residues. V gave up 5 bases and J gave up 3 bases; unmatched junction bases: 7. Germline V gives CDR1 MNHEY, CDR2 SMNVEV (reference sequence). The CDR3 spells CASSTGLVFYNEQFF. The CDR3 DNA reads TGTGCCAGCAGTACAGGACTAGTTTTCTACAATGAGCAGTTCTTC.

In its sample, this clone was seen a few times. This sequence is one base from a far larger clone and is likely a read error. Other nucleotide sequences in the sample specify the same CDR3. The CDR3 loop is CASSPEGRGNSAYGYTF. In nucleotides, the CDR3 is TGTGCCAGCAGCCCCGAGGGCAGGGGGAATTCGGCTTATGGCTACACCTTC. The gene calls are TRBV5-4 and TRBJ1-2; 7 bases line up with TRBD1. CDR3 size: 17 residues. Germline CDR1 and CDR2: SGHNT and YYREEE (reference sequence). The V and J ends lost 4 bases and 5 bases, in that order; junction bases with no gene match: 17. The whole variable domain, filled in from reference TRBV5-4 and TRBJ1-2, reads ETGVTQSPTHLIKTRGQQVTLRCSSQSGHNTVSWYQQALGQGPQFIFQYYREEENGRGNFPPRFSGLQFPNYSSELNVNALELDDSALYLCASSPEGRGNSAYGYTFGSGTRLTVV.

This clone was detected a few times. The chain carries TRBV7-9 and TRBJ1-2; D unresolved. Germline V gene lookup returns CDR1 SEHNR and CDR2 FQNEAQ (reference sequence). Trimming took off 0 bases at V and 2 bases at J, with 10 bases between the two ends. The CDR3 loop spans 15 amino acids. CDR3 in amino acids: CASSLADVGNYGYTF. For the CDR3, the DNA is TGTGCCAGCAGCTTAGCGGACGTCGGAAACTATGGCTACACCTTC.

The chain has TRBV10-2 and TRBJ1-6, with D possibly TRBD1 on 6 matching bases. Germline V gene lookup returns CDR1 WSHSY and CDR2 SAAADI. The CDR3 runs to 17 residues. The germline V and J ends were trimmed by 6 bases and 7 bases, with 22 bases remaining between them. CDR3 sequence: CASSVTGNPYRNSPLHF. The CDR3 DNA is TGCGCCAGCAGCGTTACAGGGAACCCATATAGGAATTCACCCCTCCACTTT.

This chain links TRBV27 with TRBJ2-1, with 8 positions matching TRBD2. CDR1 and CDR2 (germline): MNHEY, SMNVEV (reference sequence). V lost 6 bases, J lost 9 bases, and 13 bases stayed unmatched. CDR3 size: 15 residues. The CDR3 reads CASRSGTRSQGEQFF. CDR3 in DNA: TGTGCCAGCAGATCCGGGACTAGATCCCAGGGTGAGCAGTTCTTC.

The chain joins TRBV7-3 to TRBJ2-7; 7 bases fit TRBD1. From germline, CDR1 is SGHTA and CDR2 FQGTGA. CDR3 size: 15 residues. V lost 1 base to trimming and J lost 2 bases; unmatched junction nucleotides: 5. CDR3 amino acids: CASSLILGTAYEQYF. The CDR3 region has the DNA TGTGCCAGCAGCTTAATTCTCGGGACAGCCTACGAGCAGTACTTC. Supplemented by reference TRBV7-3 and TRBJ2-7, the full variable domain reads GAGVSQTPSNKVTEKGKYVELRCDPISGHTALYWYRQSLGQGPEFLIYFQGTGAADDSGLPNDRFFAVRPEGSVSTLKIQRTERGDSAVYLCASSLILGTAYEQYFGPGTRLTVT.

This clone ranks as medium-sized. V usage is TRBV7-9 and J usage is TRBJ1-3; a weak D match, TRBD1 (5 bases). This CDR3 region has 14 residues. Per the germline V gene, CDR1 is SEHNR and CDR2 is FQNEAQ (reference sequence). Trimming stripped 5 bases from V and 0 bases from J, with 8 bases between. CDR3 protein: CASSPQGSGNTIYF. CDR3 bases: TGTGCCAGCAGCCCCCAGGGCTCTGGAAACACCATATATTTT.

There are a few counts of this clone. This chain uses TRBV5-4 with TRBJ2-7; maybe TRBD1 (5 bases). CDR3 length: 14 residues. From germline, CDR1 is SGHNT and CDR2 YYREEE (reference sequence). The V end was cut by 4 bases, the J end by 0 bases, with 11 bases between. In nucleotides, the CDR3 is TGTGCCAGCAGCCTGGGGCCCGACTCCTACGAGCAGTACTTC. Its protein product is CASSLGPDSYEQYF.

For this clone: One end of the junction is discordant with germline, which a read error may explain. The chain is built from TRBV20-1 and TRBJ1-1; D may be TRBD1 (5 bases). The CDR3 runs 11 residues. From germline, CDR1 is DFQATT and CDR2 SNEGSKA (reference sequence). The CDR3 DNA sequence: TGCAGTGCTATAGGGACCACTGGAGCTTTCTTT. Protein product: CSAIGTTGAFF.

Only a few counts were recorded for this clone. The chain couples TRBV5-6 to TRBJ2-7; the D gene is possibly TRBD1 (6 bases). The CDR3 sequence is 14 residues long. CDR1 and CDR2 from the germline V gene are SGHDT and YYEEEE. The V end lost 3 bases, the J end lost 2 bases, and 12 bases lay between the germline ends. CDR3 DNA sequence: TGTGCCAGCAGCTCCACTCACAGGGCCTACGAGCAGTACTTC. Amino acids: CASSSTHRAYEQYF.

The CDR3 nucleotides are TGTGCCAGCAGCTTAATAGGGTTTGGGACCTCCTACGAGCAGTACTTC. It codes for CASSLIGFGTSYEQYF. The chain is built from TRBV11-2 and TRBJ2-7; TRBD1 or TRBD2 may be the D gene (5 bases each). Germline CDR1 and CDR2: SGHAT and FQNNGV. Trimming stripped 2 bases from V and 0 bases from J, with 14 bases between. There are 16 residues in the CDR3.

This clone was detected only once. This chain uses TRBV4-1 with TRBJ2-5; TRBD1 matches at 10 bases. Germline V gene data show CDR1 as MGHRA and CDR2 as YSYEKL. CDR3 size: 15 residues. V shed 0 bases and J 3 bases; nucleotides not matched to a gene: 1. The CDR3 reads CASSQDGTGEETQYF. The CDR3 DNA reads TGCGCCAGCAGCCAAGATGGGACAGGGGAAGAGACCCAGTACTTC.

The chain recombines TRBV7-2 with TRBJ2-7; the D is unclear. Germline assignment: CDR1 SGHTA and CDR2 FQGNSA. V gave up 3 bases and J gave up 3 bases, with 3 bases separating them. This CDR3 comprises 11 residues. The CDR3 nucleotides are TGTGCCAGCAGCTTTCACTACGAGCAGTACTTC. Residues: CASSFHYEQYF.